This TCR beta chain was retrieved from a study of human T cells and chemical hapten exposure. General study points: Controls had significantly fewer large CDR3 similarity clusters than were formed by expanded TCRs. PT1 expanded TCR counts and patch test score correlated positively.

Stated time point: pre-sensitization, week 0. As to treatment: therapeutic diphenylcyclopropenone sensitization with weekly scalp DPC. Ahead of applying each patch test, blood was sampled. Individual cDNA molecules received unique molecular identifiers in the library. One entry per CDR3 protein, called by TCRdb with MiXCR from the RACE reads. The data contain a few hundred thousand distinct CDR3 sequences, approximately 5% of them singletons. The germline V and J ends were trimmed by 5 bases and 3 bases, with 7 bases remaining between them. CDR1 and CDR2 from the germline V gene are SEHNR and FQNEAQ (reference sequence). The CDR3 is 12 amino acids. In this sample, this clonotype turned up a few times. Antigen: not known.

V usage is TRBV7-9 and J usage is TRBJ1-1; unclear D gene. This specimen consisted of whole blood, obtained in connection with sensitization to the hapten diphenylcyclopropenone (DPC). The TCR sequence derives from a woman aged 18-29 years with alopecia areata. Some clones in this sample may be carry-over from other donors' samples. In nucleotides, the CDR3 is TGTGCCAGCAGCCCCGAATACACTGAAGCTTTCTTT. Encoded protein: CASSPEYTEAFF. The full variable domain, rest sourced from reference TRBV7-9 and TRBJ1-1, is DTGVSQNPRHKITKRGQNVTFRCDPISEHNRLYWYRQTLGQGPEFLTYFQNEAQLEKSRLLSDRFSAERPKGSFSTLEIQRTEQGDSAMYLCASSPEYTEAFFGQGTRLTVV.